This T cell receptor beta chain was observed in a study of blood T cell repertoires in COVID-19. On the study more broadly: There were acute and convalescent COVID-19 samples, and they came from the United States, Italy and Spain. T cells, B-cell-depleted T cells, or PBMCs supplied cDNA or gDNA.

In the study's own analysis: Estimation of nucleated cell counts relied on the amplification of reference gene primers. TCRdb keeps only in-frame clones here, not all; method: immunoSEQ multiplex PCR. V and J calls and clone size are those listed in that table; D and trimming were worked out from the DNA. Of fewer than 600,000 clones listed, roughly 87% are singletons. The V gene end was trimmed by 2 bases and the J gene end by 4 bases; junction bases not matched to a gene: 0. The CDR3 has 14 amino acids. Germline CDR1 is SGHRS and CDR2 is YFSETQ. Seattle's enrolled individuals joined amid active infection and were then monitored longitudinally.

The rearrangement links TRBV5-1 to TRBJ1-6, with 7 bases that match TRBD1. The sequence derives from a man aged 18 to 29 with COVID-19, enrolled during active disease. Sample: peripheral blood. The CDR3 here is CASSLQGYNSPLHF. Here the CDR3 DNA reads TGCGCCAGCAGCTTACAGGGGTATAATTCACCCCTCCACTTT.